This TCR beta chain was identified during a study of T cells in Graves' hyperthyroidism and ophthalmopathy. TCR beta CDR3 regions were amplified from RNA. An initial round of RT-PCR targeting the TCR CDR3 relied on the HTBI primer set. TCRdb called the multiplex PCR reads again in MiXCR, with one record for every CDR3 protein. The sample consists of fewer than 800,000 distinct CDR3 sequences, approximately 16% of them appearing once. In this sample, this clonotype turned up a few times. Trimming took 1 base from V and 1 from J, leaving 11 bases between them. CDR3 length equals 16 residues. Germline assignment: CDR1 KGHDR and CDR2 SFDVKD.

The sample was blood. The source of this sequence is a man between 18 and 29 years old with Graves' hyperthyroidism. The chain links TRBV24-1 to TRBJ2-3; D unresolved. CDR3 sequence reads: CATSDLALSGTDTQYF. In DNA, the CDR3 is TGTGCCACCAGTGATTTAGCCCTCTCGGGCACAGATACGCAGTATTTT.